The 16 T cell receptor beta chains listed next were all sequenced from one sample in a study of blood T cell repertoires in COVID-19. Sequenced by immunoSEQ multiplex PCR; TCRdb stores in-frame clones only, minus some. The repertoire has some 180,000 clones, 79% of them found once; the top ten carry 5.5% to 7%. The sequenced sample consisted of peripheral blood. Receptors originate from a woman between 40 and 55 years old with COVID-19, enrolled during active disease.

The rearrangement uses TRBV13 and TRBJ2-7; the match to TRBD2 covers 9 bases. This CDR3 has 16 amino acids. Per germline, CDR1 PRHDT and CDR2 FYEKMQ (reference sequence). The trim removed 5 bases at V and 5 bases at J, leaving 13 bases unmatched. In nucleotides, the CDR3 is TGTGCCAGCAGCCCATTCGGGCGGGGGGGCCTAAACGAGCAGTACTTC. The encoded protein is CASSPFGRGGLNEQYF.

The chain uses TRBV11-3 and TRBJ2-3; 8 bases fit TRBD2. The germline CDR1 and CDR2 sequences are SGHNT and YENEEA. V dropped 2 bases and J dropped 2; count of bases not matched to a gene: 6. This CDR3 is 16 amino acids long. For the CDR3, the DNA is TGTGCCAGCAGCTTAAAGGCGGGGGGTAACACAGATACGCAGTATTTT. It specifies CASSLKAGGNTDTQYF. The full variable domain, rest sourced from reference TRBV11-3 and TRBJ2-3, is EAGVVQSPRYKIIEKKQPVAFWCNPISGHNTLYWYLQNLGQGPELLIRYENEEAVDDSQLPKDRFSAERLKGVDSTLKIQPAELGDSAVYLCASSLKAGGNTDTQYFGPGTRLTVL.

J is TRBJ2-2 and V is TRBV6-5, with D possibly being TRBD2 (7 bases). V shed 11 bases and J shed 3 bases, with 13 bases lying between them. The CDR3 contains 13 residues. Germline lookup yields CDR1 MNHEY and CDR2 SVGAGI. The CDR3, as DNA: TGTGCCGGGGGGGCCAGATACACCGGGGAGCTGTTTTTT. This sequence encodes CAGGARYTGELFF.

The chain couples TRBV19 to TRBJ1-2, with 8 positions matching TRBD1. J was trimmed by 4 bases and V by 0 bases; bases with no gene match: 13. This CDR3 has 18 amino acids. From germline, CDR1 is LNHDA and CDR2 SQIVND (reference sequence). CDR3 sequence: CASSIDTPTGARIYGYTF. Here the CDR3 DNA reads TGTGCCAGTAGTATAGACACCCCGACAGGGGCGAGGATCTATGGCTACACCTTC.

This clone was detected once. The genes are TRBV5-8 and TRBJ1-1; 7 bases are shared with TRBD1. The junction had 9 bases not matched to a gene; V was cut back by 5 bases and J by 11 bases. Per the germline V gene, CDR1 is SGHTS and CDR2 is YDEGEE. This CDR3 is 12 amino acids long. CDR3 sequence (DNA): TGTGCCAGCAGGAGAGCCACAGGGGAGGCTTTCTTT. Translated: CASRRATGEAFF.

This chain connects TRBV2 to TRBJ2-1; D gene unclear. The V gene's germline CDR1 is SNHLY and CDR2 FYNNEI. The CDR3 consists of 15 residues. V was trimmed by 6 bases and J by 3 bases, leaving 15 bases between them. The CDR3 DNA is TGTGCCAGCAGGAGCCGGGTCCTACTCTACAATGAGCAGTTCTTC. Translation: CASRSRVLLYNEQFF.

The chain joins TRBV5-4 to TRBJ2-7, with TRBD2 matching 12 bases. Germline CDR1 reads SGHNT; CDR2 reads YYREEE (reference sequence). V lost 4 bases and J lost 6; bases outside the gene matches: 8. There are 15 residues in the CDR3. The CDR3 spells CASSRRLAGVAEQYF. In nucleotides, the CDR3 is TGTGCCAGCAGCAGAAGACTAGCGGGAGTAGCCGAGCAGTACTTC.

The chain joins TRBV29-1 to TRBJ2-4, with D maybe TRBD2 (5 bases). This CDR3 spans 12 amino acids. V lost 4 bases and J lost 6, with 10 bases in between. CDR1 and CDR2 (germline): SQVTM, ANQGSEA. DNA of the CDR3: TGCAGCGTTGGAGGGCACGGAAACATTCAGTACTTC. It codes for CSVGGHGNIQYF.

This chain uses TRBV11-2 with TRBJ1-4, with D unclear. There are 13 residues in the CDR3. Germline lookup yields CDR1 SGHAT and CDR2 FQNNGV. Trimming left V 2 bases short and J 5 bases short, with 6 bases between. The CDR3 DNA sequence: TGTGCCAGCAGCTTATTGAGGAATGAAAAACTGTTTTTT. This sequence encodes CASSLLRNEKLFF.

The chain combines TRBV5-6 with TRBJ1-3; D may be TRBD1 (6 bases). The V and J ends lost 0 bases and 8 bases respectively, with 9 bases between them. The CDR3 sequence is 13 residues long. Per the germline V gene, CDR1 is SGHDT and CDR2 is YYEEEE. Written as DNA, the CDR3 is TGTGCCAGCAGCTTGGGACAGGTTTACACCATATATTTT. Protein sequence: CASSLGQVYTIYF.

The chain couples TRBV18 to TRBJ2-6, with D perhaps TRBD1 (6 bases). CDR1 is KGHSH, CDR2 LQKENI, per germline. This CDR3 region has 15 residues. The germline V and J ends were trimmed by 2 bases and 2 bases, with 7 bases remaining between them. The CDR3: CASSPGQTGANVLTF. For the CDR3, the DNA is TGTGCCAGCTCACCAGGACAGACTGGGGCCAACGTCCTGACTTTC.

The chain couples TRBV18 to TRBJ2-7, with a possible D match to TRBD1 (5 bases). Germline CDR1 and CDR2: KGHSH and LQKENI. The CDR3 sequence is 12 residues long. V was clipped by 5 bases and J by 6 bases, with 11 bases between them. The CDR3 protein is CASSDDRGEQYF. The CDR3 DNA sequence: TGTGCCAGCTCAGATGACAGAGGCGAGCAGTACTTC.

The rearrangement joins TRBV23-1 to TRBJ1-4; 8 bases line up with TRBD1. TRBV23-1 is assigned to the ORF class and has an uncertain function. The CDR3 covers 13 residues. V was clipped by 6 bases and J by 4 bases; unmatched bases: 1. CDR3 loop: CASRDRGNEKLFF. For the CDR3, the DNA is TGCGCCAGCAGAGACAGGGGTAATGAAAAACTGTTTTTT.

At least ten counts were recorded for this clone. The J gene is TRBJ1-1, the V gene TRBV6-2 or TRBV6-3, with D unclear. CDR1 and CDR2 from the germline V gene are MNHEY and SVGEGT. Trimming took off 6 bases at V and 4 bases at J, with 15 bases between the two ends. CDR3 length: 14 amino acids. The CDR3 coding sequence is TGTGCCAGCAGCGCGTACGGGATCAGCACTGAAGCTTTCTTT. Protein: CASSAYGISTEAFF.

This clone was observed once. This rearrangement joins TRBV25-1 to TRBJ2-7; possible D gene TRBD2, 6 bases. The germline gives CDR1 MGHDK, CDR2 SYGVNS. The CDR3 is 14 residues long. V lost 1 base to trimming and J lost 5 bases, with 12 bases between them. CDR3 DNA sequence: TGTGCCAGCAGTGAATTCGGAGGGAAGGACGAGCAGTACTTC. Protein sequence: CASSEFGGKDEQYF.

The J gene is TRBJ2-7, the V gene TRBV3-1 (or the pseudogene TRBV3-2), with 10 nucleotides matching TRBD2. Germline trimming cut 2 bases from V and 4 bases from J; bases unmatched to any gene: 2. CDR3 length: 14 residues. Germline V gene lookup returns CDR1 LGHDT and CDR2 YNNKEL (reference sequence). The CDR3 DNA is TGTGCCAGCAGCCAAACAGCGGGGGGGTACGAGCAGTACTTC. Protein: CASSQTAGGYEQYF.